The 14 T cell receptor beta chains below all came from one sample that was sequenced in a study of T cell responses to AZD1222 COVID-19 vaccine (TCRdb year 2021). What this sample's time point label stands for: baseline before first vaccination. The library was built by means of the immunoSEQ multiplex PCR assay. Here the immuneACCESS table is served through TCRdb, limited to in-frame sequences with V and J called. Missing clones are a known gap in these copies; in checked studies unresolved V genes cover under half, and the rest lacks a known reason. The sample profile shows more than 140,000 clones; around nine tenths of them were found once. The ten most abundant clones make up under 5.5% of the sample. The material was peripheral blood, obtained on day 0 of AZD1222 vaccination. The receptors come from an adult in good health.

The chain links TRBV5-1 to TRBJ1-2; no reliable D call. CDR1 and CDR2 from the germline V gene are SGHRS and YFSETQ. CDR3 length equals 14 residues. V was clipped by 3 bases and J by 8 bases, with 17 bases between them. CDR3 in DNA: TGCGCCAGCAGCTCGGCCCTGGGGTTCGACGGCTACACCTTC. This sequence encodes CASSSALGFDGYTF.

This clone showed up just once. J is TRBJ1-1 and V is TRBV4-2; possible D gene TRBD1, 5 bases. The CDR3 has 19 amino acids. CDR1 and CDR2 from the germline V gene are LGHNA and YNFKEQ. Trimming removed 2 bases from V and 4 bases from J, with 26 bases in between. The CDR3 spells CASSQLRSEGAPLSTEAFF. DNA of the CDR3: TGTGCCAGCAGCCAACTACGGTCCGAAGGGGCCCCATTGAGCACTGAAGCTTTCTTT.

V is TRBV7-2 and J is TRBJ2-7, with 8 bases matching TRBD2. The junction had 11 bases not matched to a gene; V was cut back by 5 bases and J by 5 bases. Germline CDR1 reads SGHTA; CDR2 reads FQGNSA. The CDR3 is 15 residues long. The CDR3 DNA follows: TGTGCCAGCAGCCGTCTGGGACTAGTTCATGACGAGCAGTACTTC. It encodes CASSRLGLVHDEQYF.

This sequence joins TRBV2 and TRBJ1-1; tentative D call: TRBD1 (5 bases). Germline V gene sequence: CDR1 SNHLY, CDR2 FYNNEI. This CDR3 has 15 amino acids. Trimming left V 3 bases short and J 1 base short, with 12 bases between. CDR3 residues: CASSDPRAANTEAFF. The CDR3 nucleotides read TGTGCCAGCAGTGACCCCAGGGCGGCGAACACTGAAGCTTTCTTT. Filled out from reference TRBV2 and TRBJ1-1, the complete variable domain reads EPEVTQTPSHQVTQMGQEVILRCVPISNHLYFYWYRQILGQKVEFLVSFYNNEISEKSEIFDDQFSVERPDGSNFTLKIRSTKLEDSAMYFCASSDPRAANTEAFFGQGTRLTVV.

V gene TRBV5-5 combines with J gene TRBJ2-7, with D possibly matching TRBD2 (5 bases). CDR3 length equals 16 residues. Trimming stripped 4 bases from V and 3 bases from J, with 20 bases between. The germline gives CDR1 SGHKS, CDR2 YYEKEE (reference sequence). The DNA of the CDR3 is TGTGCCAGCAGCACCCGCCCGGAGGACGGGCACTACGAGCAGTACTTC. Translating it yields CASSTRPEDGHYEQYF.

V is TRBV7-3 and J is TRBJ1-3, with 11 positions matching TRBD1. V shed 4 bases, J shed 7 bases, and the junction held 9 bases outside the gene matches. Germline-derived CDR1 and CDR2 are SGHTA and FQGTGA. CDR3 length equals 16 residues. The CDR3 protein is CASSSHGTGGSNTIYF. In DNA form, the CDR3 reads TGTGCCAGCAGCTCTCACGGGACAGGGGGGTCGAACACCATATATTTT.

The V gene is TRBV28, the J gene TRBJ1-5; D ambiguous. Germline CDR1 MDHEN, CDR2 SYDVKM. The V end lost 6 bases, the J end lost 6 bases, and 21 bases lay between the germline ends. This CDR3 is built from 16 residues. This CDR3 reads CASSLRDRIIVQPQHF. The CDR3 region has the DNA TGTGCCAGCAGCCTCCGTGACCGCATAATCGTTCAGCCCCAGCATTTT.

The gene calls are TRBV4-1 and TRBJ2-7, with D possibly being TRBD2 (5 bases). Germline values: CDR1 MGHRA, CDR2 YSYEKL. This CDR3 is 17 amino acids long. The V end lost 2 bases, the J end lost 5 bases, and 22 bases lay between the germline ends. CDR3: CASSQLGLNLPLHEQYF. The CDR3 DNA is TGCGCCAGCAGCCAATTAGGACTTAACCTACCTCTCCACGAGCAGTACTTC.

The chain links TRBV18 to TRBJ2-3; no clear D. CDR1 and CDR2 from the germline V gene are KGHSH and LQKENI. V was cut by 0 bases and J by 0 bases, with 4 bases left in between. There are 14 residues in the CDR3. The CDR3 bases are TGTGCCAGCTCACCACCGGCTAGCACAGATACGCAGTATTTT. Its protein product is CASSPPASTDTQYF.

The chain recombines TRBV28 with TRBJ2-2; D is ambiguous. The CDR3 runs 14 residues. The V end was cut by 7 bases, the J end by 2 bases, with 11 bases between. CDR1 MDHEN and CDR2 SYDVKM come from the germline V gene. The CDR3 DNA reads as TGTGCCAGCATGAGCCCACCAAACACCGGGGAGCTGTTTTTT. Translating gives CASMSPPNTGELFF.

This clone came up many times. The chain combines TRBV10-2 with TRBJ2-2; D remains unclear. The CDR3 runs 14 residues. With 2 bases removed from V and 4 bases from J, the gap between germline ends came to 8 bases. CDR1 WSHSY and CDR2 SAAADI come from the germline V gene. In DNA form, the CDR3 reads TGCGCCAGCAGTGAGGTGGTAACCACCGGGGAGCTGTTTTTT. Translation gives CASSEVVTTGELFF.

The CDR3 spells CASSQRTGTSNEKLFF. In DNA form, the CDR3 reads TGCGCCAGCAGCCAACGAACCGGGACGTCTAATGAAAAACTGTTTTTT. This chain joins TRBV4-1 and TRBJ1-4; a weak D match, TRBD1 (5 bases). Germline CDR1 and CDR2: MGHRA and YSYEKL. The V end was cut by 2 bases, the J end by 3 bases, with 13 bases between. The length of the CDR3 is 16 residues.

V gene TRBV7-2 combines with J gene TRBJ2-1; D possibly uses TRBD1 or TRBD2 (5 bases each). Germline V lookup: CDR1 SGHTA, CDR2 FQGNSA. Trimming removed 5 bases at V and 7 bases at J, with 18 bases between. There are 15 residues in the CDR3. CDR3 region: CASSPGTPYQNEQFF. Here the CDR3 DNA reads TGTGCCAGCAGCCCAGGGACCCCCTATCAGAATGAGCAGTTCTTC.

The chain is built from TRBV7-9 and TRBJ1-2; D perhaps matches TRBD1 (5 bases). The germline V gene encodes CDR1 SEHNR and CDR2 FQNEAQ (reference sequence). The CDR3 loop spans 12 amino acids. Between the trimmed V and J ends, which lost 5 bases and 4 bases, there was a span of 8 bases. DNA of the CDR3: TGTGCCAGCAGCGGGGACGGCTATGGCTACACCTTC. Translation gives CASSGDGYGYTF.